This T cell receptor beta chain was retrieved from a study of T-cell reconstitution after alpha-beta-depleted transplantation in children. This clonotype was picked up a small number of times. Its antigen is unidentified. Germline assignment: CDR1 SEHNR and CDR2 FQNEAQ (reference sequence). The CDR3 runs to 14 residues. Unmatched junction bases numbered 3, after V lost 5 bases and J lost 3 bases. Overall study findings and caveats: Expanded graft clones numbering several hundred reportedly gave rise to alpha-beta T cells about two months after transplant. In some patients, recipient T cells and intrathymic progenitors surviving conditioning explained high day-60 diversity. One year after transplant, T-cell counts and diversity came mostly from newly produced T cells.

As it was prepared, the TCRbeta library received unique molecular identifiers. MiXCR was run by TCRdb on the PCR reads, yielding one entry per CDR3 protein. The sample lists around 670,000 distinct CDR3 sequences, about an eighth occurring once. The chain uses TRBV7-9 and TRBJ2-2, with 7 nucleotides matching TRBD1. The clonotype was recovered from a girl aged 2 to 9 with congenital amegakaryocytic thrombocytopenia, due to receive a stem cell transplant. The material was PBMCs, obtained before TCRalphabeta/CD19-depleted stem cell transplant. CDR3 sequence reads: CASSRDSHTGELFF. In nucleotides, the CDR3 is TGTGCCAGCAGCCGGGACAGTCACACCGGGGAGCTGTTTTTT.